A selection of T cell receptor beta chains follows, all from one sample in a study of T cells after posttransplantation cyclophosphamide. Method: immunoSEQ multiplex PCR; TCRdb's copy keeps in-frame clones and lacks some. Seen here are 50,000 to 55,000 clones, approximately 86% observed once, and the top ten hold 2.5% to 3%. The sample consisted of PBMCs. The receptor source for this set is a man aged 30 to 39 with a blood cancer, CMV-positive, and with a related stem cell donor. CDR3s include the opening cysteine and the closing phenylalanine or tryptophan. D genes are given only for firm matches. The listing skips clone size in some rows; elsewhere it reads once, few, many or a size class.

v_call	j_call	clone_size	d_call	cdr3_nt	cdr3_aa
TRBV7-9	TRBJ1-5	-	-	TGTGCCAGCAGCTTATTGGGGGGTCAGCCCCAGCATTTT	CASSLLGGQPQHF
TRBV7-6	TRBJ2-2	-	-	TGTGCCAGCAGCTTAGCACTTCCGAACGGGGAGCTGTTTTTT	CASSLALPNGELFF
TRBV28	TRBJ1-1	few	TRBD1	TGTGCCAGCAGTTCATGGACAGGGCCGAGAAAGGAAGCTTTCTTT	CASSSWTGPRKEAFF
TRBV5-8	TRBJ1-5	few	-	TGTGCCAGCAGCTTGCTGTCGGGTCGTTATAGCAATCAGCCCCAGCATTTT	CASSLLSGRYSNQPQHF
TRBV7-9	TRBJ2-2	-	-	TGTGCCAGCAGCCGCGGACAGAACACCGGGGAGCTGTTTTTT	CASSRGQNTGELFF
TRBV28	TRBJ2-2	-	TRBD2	TGTGCCAGCAGGGCCCACCGACCGGGGGGCGGGGAGCTGTTTTTT	CASRAHRPGGGELFF
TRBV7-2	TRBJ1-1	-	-	TGTGCCAGCAGCTATGCCCTGGGCAGGGCCTTGAACACTGAAGCTTTCTTT	CASSYALGRALNTEAFF
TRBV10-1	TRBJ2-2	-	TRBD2	TGCGCCAGCACCTGGACTAGCGGAGCCGCGAACACCGGGGAGCTGTTTTTT	CASTWTSGAANTGELFF
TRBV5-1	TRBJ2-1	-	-	TGCGCCAGCAGCTTGGGAATCAGTCGGTTGAGGAACAATGAGCAGTTCTTC	CASSLGISRLRNNEQFF
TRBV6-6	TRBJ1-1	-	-	TGTGCCAGCAGTTACATCAGGGATGAAGCTTTCTTT	CASSYIRDEAFF
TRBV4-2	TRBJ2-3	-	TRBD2	TGTGCCAGCAGCCCTAATATAGCGGGGGCCCCGGAAAGGCAGTATTTT	CASSPNIAGAPERQYF
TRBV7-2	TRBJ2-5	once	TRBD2	TGTGCCAGCAGCTCCAGGGTGGGACTAGCGTTTTTGGAGACCCAGTACTTC	CASSSRVGLAFLETQYF
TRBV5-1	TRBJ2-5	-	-	TGCGCCAGCCGGGACTCGCTACAAGAGACCCAGTACTTC	CASRDSLQETQYF
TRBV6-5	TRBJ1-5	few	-	TGTGCCAGCAGTTACGGGAGGGACCAGCCCCAGCATTTT	CASSYGRDQPQHF
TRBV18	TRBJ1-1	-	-	TGTGCCAGCTCAGTGAACAGGGTCCCAATGAACACTGAAGCTTTCTTT	CASSVNRVPMNTEAFF
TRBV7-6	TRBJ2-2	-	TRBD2	TGTGCCAGCAGCGCTGGCCTACGGGCTAGCGGGAGGACGAACACCGGGGAGCTGTTTTTT	CASSAGLRASGRTNTGELFF
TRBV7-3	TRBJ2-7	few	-	TGTGCCAGCAGTAGAGGGGGACCAGGGATGGCCGAGCAGTACTTC	CASSRGGPGMAEQYF
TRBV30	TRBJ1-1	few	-	TGTGCCTGGAGTGTACGACCCGGGGGGGCCGAGGGCACTGAAGCTTTCTTT	CAWSVRPGGAEGTEAFF
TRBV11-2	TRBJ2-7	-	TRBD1	TGTGCCAGCAGCTTGGGGACGGGACAGGGCCACCACGAGCAGTACTTC	CASSLGTGQGHHEQYF
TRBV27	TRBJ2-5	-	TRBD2	TGTGCCAGCAGTTTGGGACTAGTAGAGAAGACCCAGTACTTC	CASSLGLVEKTQYF
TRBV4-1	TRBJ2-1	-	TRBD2	TGCGCCAGCAGCCAAGAAAGGTTAAGGGGACTAGCGTCGAATGAGCAGTTCTTC	CASSQERLRGLASNEQFF
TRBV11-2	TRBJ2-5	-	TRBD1	TGTGCCAGCAGCAGACCCGGACAGGTCCAAGAGACCCAGTACTTC	CASSRPGQVQETQYF
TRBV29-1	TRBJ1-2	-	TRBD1	TGCAGCGTTGAAGATCGGAAACAGGGGCTTACCTATGGCTACACCTTC	CSVEDRKQGLTYGYTF
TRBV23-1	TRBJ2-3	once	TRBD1	TGCGCCAGCAGCACCAGACAGGGTTGGAGCACAGATACGCAGTATTTT	CASSTRQGWSTDTQYF
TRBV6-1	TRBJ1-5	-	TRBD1	TGTGCCAGCAGAATGACAGGGGGCAATCAGCCCCAGCATTTT	CASRMTGGNQPQHF
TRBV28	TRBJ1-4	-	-	TGTGCCAGCAGTTTCCAGGGATTGGATGAAAAACTGTTTTTT	CASSFQGLDEKLFF
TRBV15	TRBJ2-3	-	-	TGTGCCACCAGCAGGAGTATAGCAGCTAGCACAGATACGCAGTATTTT	CATSRSIAASTDTQYF
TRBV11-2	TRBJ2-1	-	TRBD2	TGTGCCAGCATTAAAAAAGCGGGATACAATGAGCAGTTCTTC	CASIKKAGYNEQFF
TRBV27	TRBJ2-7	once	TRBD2	TGTGCCAGCAGACCTAGCGGCCCCTCCTACGAGCAGTACTTC	CASRPSGPSYEQYF
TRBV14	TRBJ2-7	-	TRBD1	TGTGCCAGCAGCCCTAAGCCGGGACAGGCTCCGAAGAGCTCCTACGAGCAGTACTTC	CASSPKPGQAPKSSYEQYF
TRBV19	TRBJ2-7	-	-	TGTGCCAGTTCAAAGCTGGGGGCGCACGAGCAGTACTTC	CASSKLGAHEQYF
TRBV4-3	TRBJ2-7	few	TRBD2	TGCGCCAGCAGCCCGACTAGCGGGGGCTCCTACGAGCAGTACTTC	CASSPTSGGSYEQYF
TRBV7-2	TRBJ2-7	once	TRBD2	TGTGCCAGCAGCTTCCGACTAGCGGGCGAGCAGTACTTC	CASSFRLAGEQYF
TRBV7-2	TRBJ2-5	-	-	TGTGCCAGCAGCTCACACAGGGCCAATTTAGAGACCCAGTACTTC	CASSSHRANLETQYF
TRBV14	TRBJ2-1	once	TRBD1	TGTGCCAGCAGCCAAGAGGCCGGGACAGCTGGGTTCTTC	CASSQEAGTAGFF
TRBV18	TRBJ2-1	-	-	TGTGCCAGCTCACCACATGAGGAGGGTGAGCAGTTCTTC	CASSPHEEGEQFF